Listed below are T cell receptor beta chains from one sample, sequenced in a study of CD8 T cells in Susac syndrome. One entry per CDR3 protein results from TCRdb running MiXCR on the immunoSEQ multiplex PCR reads. The table lists over 100,000 distinct CDR3 sequences, 95% to 96% of them singletons. Sequencing was performed on CD4+ T cells from PBMCs. The receptors were sampled from a human donor with Susac syndrome. CDR3s include the opening cysteine and the closing phenylalanine or tryptophan. D genes are given only for firm matches. Rows give clone size only sometimes, using once, few, many, or a class for an expanded clone.

-,TRBJ2-6,TRBV6-1,TRBD1,TGTGCCAGCAGACGAGGACAGGGAGGCTCTGGGGCCAACGTCCTGACTTTC,CASRRGQGGSGANVLTF
-,TRBJ2-1,TRBV6-1,TRBD2,TGTGCCAGCAGTAGAAGCGGGAGGGCCACAAGTGAGCAGTTCTTC,CASSRSGRATSEQFF
-,TRBJ2-1,TRBV3-1,TRBD2,TGTGCCAGCAGCCAAGCGGGAGCGGGAGGGCAGGGTGAGCAGTTCTTC,CASSQAGAGGQGEQFF
few,TRBJ2-5,TRBV5-1,-,TGCGCCAGCAGCTTGGGCCAGTTGCAAGAGACCCAGTACTTC,CASSLGQLQETQYF
-,TRBJ2-3,TRBV20-1,TRBD2,TGCAGTGCTAGGCGGGAGGCAGATACGCAGTATTTT,CSARREADTQYF
-,TRBJ2-1,TRBV6-4,-,TGTGCCAGCAAACTGGACAGATCCTACAATGAGCAGTTCTTC,CASKLDRSYNEQFF
-,TRBJ1-2,TRBV20-1,-,TGCAGTGCCCGAAACGGGGTGGGCGATGGCTACACCTTC,CSARNGVGDGYTF
-,TRBJ2-1,TRBV9,TRBD1,TGTGCCAGCAGCGTAATGGGACAGGGGAACAATGAGCAGTTCTTC,CASSVMGQGNNEQFF
once,TRBJ2-4,TRBV29-1,TRBD2,TGCAGCGTCATCCGACCTAGCGGGAGTAGGGACATTCAGTACTTC,CSVIRPSGSRDIQYF
-,TRBJ1-1,TRBV11-1,-,TGTGCCAGCAGTCCCGGGCCATCAAACACTGAAGCTTTCTTT,CASSPGPSNTEAFF
once,TRBJ2-7,TRBV6-6,-,TGTGCCAGCAGTTACGAAGCGGCCTACGAGCAGTACTTC,CASSYEAAYEQYF
-,TRBJ2-3,TRBV5-1,-,TGCGCCAGCCGGACAGAGAGGGGCGCGTATACGCAGTATTTT,CASRTERGAYTQYF
-,TRBJ2-3,TRBV2,-,TGTGCCAGCAGTGATGACTCAGATACGCAGTATTTT,CASSDDSDTQYF
-,TRBJ2-7,TRBV18,-,TGTGCCAGCTCACCACCGACAGGCCGGGGGAACGAGCAGTACTTC,CASSPPTGRGNEQYF
-,TRBJ2-5,TRBV7-8,TRBD2,TGTGCCAGCAGCTTAGAGGCTAGCGGGGACCAAGAGACCCAGTACTTC,CASSLEASGDQETQYF
-,TRBJ2-7,TRBV9,-,TGTGCCAGCAGCGTAGACCCTACAGGGACCTACGAGCAGTACTTC,CASSVDPTGTYEQYF
-,TRBJ2-1,TRBV27,TRBD1,TGTGCCAGCAGTGCCCGACAGGGTAGGAGTGATGAGCAGTTCTTC,CASSARQGRSDEQFF
-,TRBJ1-3,TRBV29-1,-,TGCAGCGCCATGCAGGGATATCGAAACACCATATATTTT,CSAMQGYRNTIYF
-,TRBJ1-1,TRBV4-1,-,TGCGCCAGCAGCCATTACACTGAAGCTTTCTTT,CASSHYTEAFF
-,TRBJ2-7,TRBV18,TRBD1,TGTGCCAGCTCACCAGCAGGGGGCAACTACGAGCAGTACTTC,CASSPAGGNYEQYF
-,TRBJ2-7,TRBV7-2,TRBD1,TGTGCCAGCAGCTTAGGAGGACAGGGGGTCTACGAGCAGTACTTC,CASSLGGQGVYEQYF
-,TRBJ1-5,TRBV6-5,-,TGTGCCAGCAGTTACGGGCAAATGGATCAGCCCCAGCATTTT,CASSYGQMDQPQHF
-,TRBJ2-7,TRBV20-1,TRBD1,TGCAGTGTCCCGGGACAGGGTGGGTACGAGCAGTACTTC,CSVPGQGGYEQYF
-,TRBJ2-3,TRBV20-1,-,TGCAGTGCTCAGTGGCAGGGGCTTGCGCAGTATTTT,CSAQWQGLAQYF
-,TRBJ2-1,TRBV20-1,TRBD2,TGCAGTGCCGCCGGGACTAGCGGGAGCAATGAGCAGTTCTTC,CSAAGTSGSNEQFF
-,TRBJ2-3,TRBV7-9,-,TGTGCCAGCAGCTTAGTGGGGGCAGATACGCAGTATTTT,CASSLVGADTQYF
-,TRBJ2-5,TRBV28,TRBD1,TGTGCCAGCAGTCCAGACAGGGGTGTAAAGGGAGAGACCCAGTACTTC,CASSPDRGVKGETQYF
-,TRBJ1-1,TRBV5-1,TRBD1,TGCGCCAGCAGCTTCATTGCAGGGGGGAACACTGAAGCTTTCTTT,CASSFIAGGNTEAFF
-,TRBJ2-2,TRBV10-3,-,TGTGCCATCAGTGACCCGAACACCGGGGAGCTGTTTTTT,CAISDPNTGELFF
-,TRBJ2-3,TRBV7-2,TRBD2,TGTGCCAGCAGCCTGGGACTAGCGGGAGGAGGCACAGATACGCAGTATTTT,CASSLGLAGGGTDTQYF
-,TRBJ1-6,TRBV20-1,-,TGCAGTGCTAGACCGGGGTTCAATTCACCCCTCCACTTT,CSARPGFNSPLHF
-,TRBJ1-5,TRBV28,-,TGTGCCAGCAGACCAAAACTGGGGAGCAATCAGCCCCAGCATTTT,CASRPKLGSNQPQHF
once,TRBJ2-5,TRBV29-1,-,TGCAGCGTTGGTAGCGGCGGGGAGACCCAGTACTTC,CSVGSGGETQYF
-,TRBJ2-2,TRBV3-1,-,TGTGCCAGCAGCCAAGGGGTGGCCACGAACACCGGGGAGCTGTTTTTT,CASSQGVATNTGELFF
few,TRBJ2-1,TRBV6-2/TRBV6-3,TRBD2,TGTGCCAGCAGTTGGGGCGGGAGTGGCGACAATGAGCAGTTCTTC,CASSWGGSGDNEQFF
-,TRBJ2-3,TRBV5-1,-,TGCGCCAGCAGCTTCGGTAAAGATACGCAGTATTTT,CASSFGKDTQYF
-,TRBJ2-7,TRBV7-8,-,TGTGCCAGCAGCTCTTTACAGAGGTACGAGCAGTACTTC,CASSSLQRYEQYF
once,TRBJ1-3,TRBV11-1,-,TGTGCCAGCAGCTGGAACAGGCGTTCCTCTGGAAACACCATATATTTT,CASSWNRRSSGNTIYF
-,TRBJ2-1,TRBV7-9,TRBD2,TGTGCCAGCAGCTTTCCACTAGCGGGGGTAGGCAATGAGCAGTTCTTC,CASSFPLAGVGNEQFF
-,TRBJ2-1,TRBV20-1,TRBD2,TGCAGTGCTAGAGAGGTAGCGGGAGTTCTCTACAATGAGCAGTTCTTC,CSAREVAGVLYNEQFF
-,TRBJ1-5,TRBV6-2/TRBV6-3,TRBD1,TGTGCCAGCAGTTACGGGGGACAGGCGAAGCCCCAGCATTTT,CASSYGGQAKPQHF
-,TRBJ1-2,TRBV27,-,TGTGCCAGCAGTTTATCCCCGTCTTACACCCTAGATGGCTACACCTTC,CASSLSPSYTLDGYTF
-,TRBJ1-1,TRBV30,-,TGTGCCTGGAGTGGTATAGGGGACACTGAAGCTTTCTTT,CAWSGIGDTEAFF
once,TRBJ1-2,TRBV20-1,-,TGCAGTGCTAGAGATGGCAGGGGATTCGATGGCTACACCTTC,CSARDGRGFDGYTF
once,TRBJ2-5,TRBV20-1,-,TGCAGTGCTAGAGATAGCCGGGACGACGGGACCCAGTACTTC,CSARDSRDDGTQYF
once,TRBJ1-1,TRBV28,-,TGTGCCAGCAGTCCCCGACAGCTTGAAGCTTTCTTT,CASSPRQLEAFF
-,TRBJ2-7,TRBV27,-,TGTGCCAGCAGTTTATCAGCTCCTAGCGAGCAGTACTTC,CASSLSAPSEQYF
-,TRBJ2-4,TRBV3-1,-,TGTGCCAGCAACCCCAGGAGACCGCGGAGGACCAAAAACATTCAGTACTTC,CASNPRRPRRTKNIQYF